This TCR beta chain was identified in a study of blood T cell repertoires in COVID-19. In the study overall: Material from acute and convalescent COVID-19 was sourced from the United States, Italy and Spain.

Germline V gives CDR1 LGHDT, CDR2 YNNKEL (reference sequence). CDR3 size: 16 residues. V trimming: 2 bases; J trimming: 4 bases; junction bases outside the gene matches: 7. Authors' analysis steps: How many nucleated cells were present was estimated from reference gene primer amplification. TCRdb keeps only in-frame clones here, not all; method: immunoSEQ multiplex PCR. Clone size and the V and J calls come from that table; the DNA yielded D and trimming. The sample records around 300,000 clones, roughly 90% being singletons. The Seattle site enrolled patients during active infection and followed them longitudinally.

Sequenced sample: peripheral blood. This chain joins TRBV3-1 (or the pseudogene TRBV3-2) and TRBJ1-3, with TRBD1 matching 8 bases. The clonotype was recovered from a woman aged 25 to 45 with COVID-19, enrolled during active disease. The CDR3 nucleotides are TGTGCCAGCAGCCAATCTACAGGGGGGAGGGGAAACACCATATATTTT. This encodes CASSQSTGGRGNTIYF.